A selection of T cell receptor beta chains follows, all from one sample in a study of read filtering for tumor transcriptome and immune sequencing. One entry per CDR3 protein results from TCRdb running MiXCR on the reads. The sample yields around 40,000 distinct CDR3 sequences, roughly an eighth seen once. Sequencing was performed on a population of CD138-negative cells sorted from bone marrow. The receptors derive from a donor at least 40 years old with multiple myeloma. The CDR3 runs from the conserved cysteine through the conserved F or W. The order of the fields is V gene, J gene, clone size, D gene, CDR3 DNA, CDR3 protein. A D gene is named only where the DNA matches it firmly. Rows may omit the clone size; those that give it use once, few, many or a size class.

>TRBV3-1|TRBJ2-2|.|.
TGTGCCAGCAGCCCAAGGGTACTAGCAATGTCCGGGGAGCTGTTTTTT
CASSPRVLAMSGELFF
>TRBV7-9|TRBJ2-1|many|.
TGTGCCAGCAGCTTAGTTGGGCAGGGAGGTCAGGAGCAGTTCTTC
CASSLVGQGGQEQFF
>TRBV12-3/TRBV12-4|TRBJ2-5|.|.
TGTGCCAGCAGTTTAGTGGGACGGGGGAGAGAGACCCAGTACTTC
CASSLVGRGRETQYF
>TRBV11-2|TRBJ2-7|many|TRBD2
TGTGCCAGCAGCCGAAGCGGGAACTCCTACGAGCAGTACTTC
CASSRSGNSYEQYF
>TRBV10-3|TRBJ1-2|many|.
TGTGCCATCAGTGAGTCTATCTCAGATGGCTACACCTTC
CAISESISDGYTF
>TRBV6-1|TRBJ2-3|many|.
TGTGCCAGCAGTGAACGCTTCGGTAGCGGAGATACGCAGTATTTT
CASSERFGSGDTQYF
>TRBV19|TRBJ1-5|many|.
TGTGCCACCAGGGGCAGTTTCGTGGTAAGCAATCAGCCCCAGCATTTT
CATRGSFVVSNQPQHF
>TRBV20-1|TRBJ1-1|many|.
TGCAGTGCCCCGGCCGGCAGTGTTTACACTGAAGCTTTCTTT
CSAPAGSVYTEAFF
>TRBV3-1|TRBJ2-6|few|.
TGTGCCAGCAACAGACGAGGAGGGGGCCTCTCTGGGGCCAACGTCCTGACTTTC
CASNRRGGGLSGANVLTF
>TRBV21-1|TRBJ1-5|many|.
TGTGCCAGCAGCAAAAGGGCTCTCGGGCCCCAGCATTTT
CASSKRALGPQHF
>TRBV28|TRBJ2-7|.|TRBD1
TGTGCCAGCTGCCAAGGGACAGGGGTATCCTACGAGCAGTACTTC
CASCQGTGVSYEQYF
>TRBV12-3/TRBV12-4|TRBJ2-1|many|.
TGTGCCAGCACCTCAGGGTCCGTCAGCAATGAGCAGTTCTTC
CASTSGSVSNEQFF
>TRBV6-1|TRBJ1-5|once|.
TGTGCCAGCAATGAATTCCCATCAGGGACGGAGCCCCAGCATTTT
CASNEFPSGTEPQHF
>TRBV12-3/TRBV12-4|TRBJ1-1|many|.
TGTGCCAGCAGTTTTGGGGGACTGAACACTGAAGCTTTCTTT
CASSFGGLNTEAFF
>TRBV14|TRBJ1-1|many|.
TGTGCCAGCAGCCGCCTCGGGACTCCTCTGGCTTTCTTT
CASSRLGTPLAFF
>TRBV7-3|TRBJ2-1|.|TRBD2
TGTGCCAGCAGCTTAAAAGCGGGAGGGCCCTATGAGCAGTTCTTC
CASSLKAGGPYEQFF
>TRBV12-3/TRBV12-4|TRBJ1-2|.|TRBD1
TGCGCCAGCAGCCTCGGACAGGTTGACTATGGCTACACCTTC
CASSLGQVDYGYTF
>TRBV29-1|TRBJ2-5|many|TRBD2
TGCAGCGCCAGGACTAGCGGGAGAAGGGAGACCCAGTACTTC
CSARTSGRRETQYF
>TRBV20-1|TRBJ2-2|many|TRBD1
TGCAGTGCGCAAAAGACAGGGGGCGCCGGGGAGCTGTTTTTT
CSAQKTGGAGELFF
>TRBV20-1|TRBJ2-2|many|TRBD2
TGCAGTGCTAATCGACTGGGGCGGGAGGGAACCGGGGAGCTGTTTTTT
CSANRLGREGTGELFF
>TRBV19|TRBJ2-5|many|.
TGTGCCAGTAGTATAGCAGGGGCGGGGGTAGAGACCCAGTACTTC
CASSIAGAGVETQYF
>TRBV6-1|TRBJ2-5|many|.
TGTGCCAGCAACGGACGGAGGGAACCGTCAGAGACCCAGTACTTC
CASNGRREPSETQYF
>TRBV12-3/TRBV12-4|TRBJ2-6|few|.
TGTGCCAGCAGTTTACCTGGGGCTGGGGCCAACGTCCTGACTTTC
CASSLPGAGANVLTF
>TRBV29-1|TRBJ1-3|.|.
TGCAGCGCTGAATTCAGAGGGCCTGGAAACACCATATATTTT
CSAEFRGPGNTIYF
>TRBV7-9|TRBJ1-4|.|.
TGTGCCAGCAGCTTAGACAGAACAACTAATGAAAAACTGTTTTTT
CASSLDRTTNEKLFF
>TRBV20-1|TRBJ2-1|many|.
TGCAGTGCTAGAGATTACAGCGCGGGCCTTACAAGCGAGCAGTTCTTC
CSARDYSAGLTSEQFF
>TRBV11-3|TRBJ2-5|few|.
TGTGCCAGCAGCTTCGCAGAGACCCAGTACTTC
CASSFAETQYF
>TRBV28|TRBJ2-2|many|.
TGTGCCAGCAGTCCCTTAGGCAGGGGGAACACCGGGGAGCTGTTTTTT
CASSPLGRGNTGELFF
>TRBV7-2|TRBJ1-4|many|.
TGTGCCAGCAGCCTTAGGATGGGGGAAAAACTGTTTTTT
CASSLRMGEKLFF
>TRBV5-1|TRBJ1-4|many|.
TGCGCCAGCAGCTTAGGAGGGATCGGTAATGAAAAACTGTTTTTT
CASSLGGIGNEKLFF
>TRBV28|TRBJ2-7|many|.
TGTGCCAGCAGTTTATTACCATACGAGCAGTACTTC
CASSLLPYEQYF
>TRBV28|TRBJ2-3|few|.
TGTGCCAGCCGTGGCGTGGATACGCAGTATTTT
CASRGVDTQYF
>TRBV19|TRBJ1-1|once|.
TGTGCCAGTAGTCTCAGGAACTCTGGAGCTTTCTTT
CASSLRNSGAFF
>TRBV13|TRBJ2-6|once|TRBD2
TGTGCCAGCAGCTTCTGGGGGGGAGCTGGGGCCAACGTCCTGACTTTC
CASSFWGGAGANVLTF
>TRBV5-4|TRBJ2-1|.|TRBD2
TGTGCCAGCAGCTCGTTTAGCGGGAGGTCCTACAATGAGCAGTTCTTC
CASSSFSGRSYNEQFF
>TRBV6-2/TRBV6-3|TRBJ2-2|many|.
TGTGCCAGCAGCCCCCAGGGATCTCGAGCCGGGGAGCTGTTTTTT
CASSPQGSRAGELFF
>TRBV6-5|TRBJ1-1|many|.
TGTGCCAGCAGGACTACAGGGTACACTGAAGCTTTCTTT
CASRTTGYTEAFF
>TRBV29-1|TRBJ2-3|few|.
TGCAGCGTTGAGGCGTCGGGGGAGGCAGATACGCAGTATTTT
CSVEASGEADTQYF
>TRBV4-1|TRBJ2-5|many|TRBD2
TGCGCCAGCAGCCAAGATTGGCTAGCGGGAGGACAAGAGACCCAGTACTTC
CASSQDWLAGGQETQYF
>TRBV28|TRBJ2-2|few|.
TGTGCCAGCAGTTTTCGGCTCGCGAACACCGGGGAGCTGTTTTTT
CASSFRLANTGELFF
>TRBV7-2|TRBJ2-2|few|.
TGTGCCAGCAGCTTAGGTGTCTCCTTCCCCGGGGAGCTGTTTTTT
CASSLGVSFPGELFF
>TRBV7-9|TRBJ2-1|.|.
TGTGCCAGCAGCTCTGCCCTGGGGTATAATGAGCAGTTCTTC
CASSSALGYNEQFF
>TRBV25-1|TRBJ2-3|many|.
TGTGCCAGCAGCAGGGGAGAAACAGATACGCAGTATTTT
CASSRGETDTQYF
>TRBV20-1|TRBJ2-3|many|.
TGCAGTGCTGCAGGGGGCACAGATACGCAGTATTTT
CSAAGGTDTQYF
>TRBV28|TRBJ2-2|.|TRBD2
TGTGCCAGCAGTTTCCATGGAGCGGGAGGGCGCACCGGGGAGCTGTTTTTT
CASSFHGAGGRTGELFF
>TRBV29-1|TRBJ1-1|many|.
TGCAGCGTTGAACGCGGAACTTACACTGAAGCTTTCTTT
CSVERGTYTEAFF
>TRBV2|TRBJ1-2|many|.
TGTGCCAGCAGTGAAGCAGGGGAGTCTGGCTACACCTTC
CASSEAGESGYTF
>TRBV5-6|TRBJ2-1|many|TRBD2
TGTGCCAGCAGCCTGGCCCTAGCGGTGCCGGATGAGCAGTTCTTC
CASSLALAVPDEQFF
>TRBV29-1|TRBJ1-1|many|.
TGCAGCGCCGTCTGGAACACTGAAGCTTTCTTT
CSAVWNTEAFF
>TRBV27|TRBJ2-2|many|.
TGTGCCAGCAGTTCATACACCGGGGAGCTGTTTTTT
CASSSYTGELFF
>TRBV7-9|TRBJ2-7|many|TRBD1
TGTGCCAGCAGCTTAGCCGGGACAGGGGGCTACGAGCAGTACTTC
CASSLAGTGGYEQYF
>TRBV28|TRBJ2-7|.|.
TGTGCCACACGCCACGCGACCTACGAGCAGTACTTC
CATRHATYEQYF
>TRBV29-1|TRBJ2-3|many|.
TGCAGCGTTGAGCGGGCTGAGACAGATACGCAGTATTTT
CSVERAETDTQYF
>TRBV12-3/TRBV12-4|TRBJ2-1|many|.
TGTGCCAGCAGGTTAACCCTTGGGAATGAGCAGTTCTTC
CASRLTLGNEQFF
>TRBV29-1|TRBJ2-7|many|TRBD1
TGCAGCGTACGGACAGGGTCCGACTACGAGCAGTACTTC
CSVRTGSDYEQYF
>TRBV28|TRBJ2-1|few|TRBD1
TGTGCCAGCAGTTGGGGGACAGGGCGAAATGAGCAGTTCTTC
CASSWGTGRNEQFF
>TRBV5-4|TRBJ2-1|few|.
TGTGCCAGCAGCTCCGTCGGGTCGAATGAGCAGTTCTTC
CASSSVGSNEQFF